Presented here are 10 T cell receptor beta chains from one specimen sequenced in a study of shared clonotypes between healthy human individuals. The assay was immunoSEQ multiplex PCR, and TCRdb's table has in-frame clones only and misses some. The profile shows just under 95,000 clones, 60% to 75% of them singletons. The sample consisted of memory CD8+ T cells sorted from blood. Described subset: CD45RO+ cells pooled with CCR7-negative TemRA cells. Receptors originate from a man aged 30 to 39 in good health.

This clone was picked up a small number of times. The V and J genes are TRBV7-8 and TRBJ2-6; 10 bases agree with TRBD1. The CDR3 has 18 residues. Germline CDR1 is SGHVS and CDR2 is FQNEAQ. Unmatched junction bases numbered 5, after V lost 3 bases and J lost 0 bases. The CDR3 DNA reads as TGTGCCAGCAGCTTGTTGACAGGGGGCCTCTCTGGGGCCAACGTCCTGACTTTC. Amino acid sequence: CASSLLTGGLSGANVLTF.

The J gene is TRBJ2-7, the V gene TRBV5-4; possibly TRBD1 for D (5 bases). The CDR3 contains 12 residues. V lost 4 bases, J lost 5 bases, and 10 bases lay in between. CDR1 is SGHNT, CDR2 YYREEE, per germline (reference sequence). This CDR3 is CASSPVGHEQYF. CDR3 bases: TGTGCCAGCAGCCCGGTGGGGCACGAGCAGTACTTC. Filled out from reference TRBV5-4 and TRBJ2-7, the complete variable domain reads ETGVTQSPTHLIKTRGQQVTLRCSSQSGHNTVSWYQQALGQGPQFIFQYYREEENGRGNFPPRFSGLQFPNYSSELNVNALELDDSALYLCASSPVGHEQYFGPGTRLTVT.

The chain carries TRBV29-1 and TRBJ2-3, with 8 bases aligning to TRBD1. Germline V CDR1 and CDR2: SQVTM, ANQGSEA. V gave up 3 bases and J gave up 4 bases; unmatched junction bases: 6. The CDR3 runs 14 residues. The CDR3 protein is CSVDSAGGPDTQYF. CDR3 bases: TGCAGCGTTGATAGCGCAGGGGGCCCAGATACGCAGTATTTT.

The V and J genes are TRBV9 and TRBJ1-4, with a possible D match to TRBD1 (5 bases). The germline V gene has CDR1 SGDLS and CDR2 YYNGEE. This CDR3 contains 16 residues. Trimming removed 3 bases from V and 8 bases from J, with 20 bases in between. CDR3 in amino acids: CASSGGQGGNTEKLFF. CDR3 DNA: TGTGCCAGCAGCGGAGGCCAGGGAGGGAATACGGAAAAACTGTTTTTT.

This clone was seen once. This sequence joins TRBV7-9 and TRBJ2-1; D is unresolved. The germline gives CDR1 SEHNR, CDR2 FQNEAQ (reference sequence). CDR3 length equals 13 residues. V gave up 3 bases and J gave up 9 bases, with 12 bases separating them. The CDR3 loop reads CASSLTREVEQFF. CDR3 DNA sequence: TGTGCCAGCAGCTTGACAAGGGAAGTTGAGCAGTTCTTC.

V gene TRBV6-6 combines with J gene TRBJ2-7; no clear D gene. The germline V gene encodes CDR1 MNHNY and CDR2 SVGAGI (reference sequence). The V gene lost 8 bases and the J gene lost 5 bases, with 13 bases spanning the gap. The CDR3 has 12 amino acids. The CDR3 region has the DNA TGTGCCAGCGGGTGGGTCCGCCACGAGCAGTACTTC. It codes for CASGWVRHEQYF.

The chain joins TRBV19 to TRBJ2-3; TRBD2 matches at 10 bases. Germline trimming cut 10 bases from V and 3 bases from J; bases unmatched to any gene: 4. CDR1 and CDR2 (germline): LNHDA, SQIVND (reference sequence). CDR3 length: 13 residues. The DNA for the CDR3 is TGTGCCACCAGCGGGAGGGGGACAGATACGCAGTATTTT. This gives the protein CATSGRGTDTQYF.

The rearrangement uses TRBV27 and TRBJ2-1; no clear D gene. Trimming stripped 1 base from V and 1 base from J, with 11 bases between. Per germline, CDR1 MNHEY and CDR2 SMNVEV (reference sequence). CDR3 length: 16 amino acids. In nucleotides, the CDR3 is TGTGCCAGCAGTTTATTTCTAGTGGGATCCTACAATGAGCAGTTCTTC. Its protein is CASSLFLVGSYNEQFF.

This clone was seen more than once but under ten times. The V and J genes are TRBV29-1 and TRBJ2-2; D call uncertain. The CDR3 has 13 residues. Germline CDR1 and CDR2: SQVTM and ANQGSEA. V was clipped by 7 bases and J by 3 bases, with 12 bases between them. The CDR3 nucleotides read TGCAGCGCCAACCGGGCCGACACCGGGGAGCTGTTTTTT. Translated, it gives CSANRADTGELFF.

In DNA, the CDR3 is TGCGCCAGCAGCCAGTGGGGGGGGAACAATGAGCAGTTCTTC. Its translation: CASSQWGGNNEQFF. V gene TRBV4-3 combines with J gene TRBJ2-1; 7 bases match TRBD2. Germline assignment: CDR1 LGHNA and CDR2 YSLEER. The CDR3 is made up of 14 amino acids. J gave up 5 bases and V 3 bases, and 4 bases lay outside the gene matches.